This T cell receptor (beta chain) was identified during a study of T-cell reconstitution after alpha-beta-depleted transplantation in children. The library targeted TCRbeta and was prepared with unique molecular identifiers. Via MiXCR, TCRdb re-called the PCR reads, giving one row per CDR3 protein. The table shows about 120,000 distinct CDR3 sequences, with approximately 10% occurring only once. This clonotype was seen ten or more times. Trimming removed 5 bases at V and 6 bases at J, with 13 bases between. Looked up from germline, CDR1 is MNHNY and CDR2 is SVGAGI (reference sequence). This CDR3 region has 13 residues.

This sequence originates from a human donor who donated a stem cell graft to a child with acute lymphoblastic leukemia. The starting material was PBMCs from the stem cell graft donor, obtained from the stem cell graft. The chain uses TRBV6-6 and TRBJ1-2; D unclear. The CDR3 nucleotides read TGTGCCAGCAGTCCCTTCCGGCGGGATGGCTACACCTTC. Encoded protein: CASSPFRRDGYTF.